These 19 T cell receptor beta chains originate from one sample sequenced in a study of early stage breast cancer tumors. Here immunoSEQ multiplex PCR was the method, and the copy in TCRdb shows in-frame clones only, minus some. The sample has about 72,000 clones, 65% to 80% seen once; the top ten hold 3.5%. The sample taken for sequencing was blood. Receptors were obtained from a person between 60 and 70 years old with breast cancer.

This chain links TRBV2 with TRBJ2-2; D gene unclear. V was cut by 5 bases and J by 8 bases, with 9 bases left in between. CDR3 length equals 12 residues. Germline V lookup: CDR1 SNHLY, CDR2 FYNNEI. CDR3 bases: TGTGCCAGCAGTACGACGGAGGGGGAGCTGTTTTTT. Residues: CASSTTEGELFF.

This sequence joins TRBV7-8 and TRBJ1-6; maybe TRBD1 (6 bases). This CDR3 contains 14 residues. Trimming cost V 5 bases and J 9 bases, with 14 bases left between them. From germline, CDR1 is SGHVS and CDR2 FQNEAQ. The CDR3 nucleotides are TGTGCCAGCAGCCAGCGGGGGCTAGGTTCACCCCTCCACTTT. It translates to CASSQRGLGSPLHF.

This clone was seen a handful of times. J is TRBJ1-2 and V is TRBV28; D is unresolved. Germline CDR1 and CDR2: MDHEN and SYDVKM. The CDR3 consists of 11 residues. Trimming pared 10 bases from V and 5 bases from J, leaving 11 bases between. The DNA of the CDR3 is TGTGCCATCCAAGCCGCTTATGGCTACACCTTC. This encodes CAIQAAYGYTF.

The rearrangement uses TRBV6-6 and TRBJ1-2; TRBD1 is a possible D gene (6 bases). The CDR3 loop spans 14 amino acids. Trimming stripped 6 bases from V and 4 bases from J, with 15 bases between. Germline CDR1 MNHNY, CDR2 SVGAGI (reference sequence). The DNA for the CDR3 is TGTGCCAGCAGGGGGGGGGACACCATCTATGGCTACACCTTC. This gives the protein CASRGGDTIYGYTF.

CDR3 DNA: TGTGCCAGCAGTTTCCATACAGGGGTTCAGCCCCAGCATTTT. It yields the protein CASSFHTGVQPQHF. This chain connects TRBV28 to TRBJ1-5, with TRBD1 identical over 7 bases. The CDR3 is 14 residues long. J lost 6 bases, V lost 3 bases, and 5 bases had no gene match. Germline V lookup: CDR1 MDHEN, CDR2 SYDVKM.

In regard to this clone: In the same sample, other DNA sequences code for this CDR3. The chain uses TRBV7-8 and TRBJ1-1; 8 positions match TRBD1. CDR1 is SGHVS and CDR2 is FQNEAQ in the germline V gene. Losses at the gene ends were 4 bases for V and 4 bases for J; bases not matched to a gene: 5. The CDR3 length is 14 residues. CDR3 sequence (DNA): TGTGCCAGCAGCTCCGGACAGGGCCCCACTGAAGCTTTCTTT. It specifies CASSSGQGPTEAFF.

The V and J genes are TRBV7-8 and TRBJ1-4, with TRBD1 matching 8 bases. Germline CDR1 SGHVS, CDR2 FQNEAQ. The CDR3 is 13 amino acids. V lost 3 bases and J lost 11; bases outside the gene matches: 5. The CDR3 sequence: CASSLPGQEKLFF. The CDR3 DNA reads TGTGCCAGCAGCTTGCCGGGACAGGAGAAACTGTTTTTT.

The chain employs TRBV18 and TRBJ1-2; 7 nucleotides align to TRBD1. Germline CDR1 and CDR2: KGHSH and LQKENI. V lost 6 bases and J lost 4; bases outside the gene matches: 5. The CDR3 runs to 13 residues. In nucleotides, the CDR3 is TGTGCCAGCTCGCTCGACAGGGCCTATGGCTACACCTTC. Protein sequence: CASSLDRAYGYTF.

The V call is TRBV7-8, the J call TRBJ1-5, with D uncertain. Germline lookup yields CDR1 SGHVS and CDR2 FQNEAQ. This CDR3 spans 15 amino acids. Trimming shortened V by 5 bases and J by 2 bases, and 13 bases separated the two germline ends. CDR3 protein: CASSQGVLGNQPQHF. In nucleotides, the CDR3 is TGTGCCAGCAGCCAAGGTGTTCTTGGCAATCAGCCCCAGCATTTT.

This chain links TRBV18 with TRBJ2-5; the D gene is possibly TRBD1 (6 bases). The CDR3 has 14 residues. Trimming removed 3 bases from V and 4 bases from J, with 12 bases in between. Germline CDR1 and CDR2: KGHSH and LQKENI. As DNA, the CDR3 is TGTGCCAGCTCACCCCTCGACAGGTCAGAGACCCAGTACTTC. Its translation is CASSPLDRSETQYF.

The chain is built from TRBV5-4 and TRBJ2-3, with TRBD1 matching 10 bases. V was pared by 0 bases and J by 3 bases, with 4 bases of the junction left unmatched. CDR1 and CDR2 (germline): SGHNT, YYREEE (reference sequence). This CDR3 spans 16 amino acids. CDR3 DNA: TGTGCCAGCAGCTTGGGCGACAGGGGGCCTACAGATACGCAGTATTTT. Its translation: CASSLGDRGPTDTQYF.

The chain recombines TRBV7-9 with TRBJ1-2; D is ambiguous. In germline, CDR1 is SEHNR, CDR2 FQNEAQ (reference sequence). The CDR3 sequence is 13 residues long. Trimming removed 4 bases from V and 2 bases from J, with 8 bases in between. The DNA of the CDR3 is TGTGCCAGCAGCTCCGGGTTGAACTATGGCTACACCTTC. It is translated as CASSSGLNYGYTF.

The V and J genes are TRBV18 and TRBJ2-7; the match to TRBD2 covers 8 bases. CDR1 KGHSH and CDR2 LQKENI come from the germline V gene. Unmatched junction bases numbered 9, after V lost 6 bases and J lost 2 bases. The CDR3 covers 15 residues. The CDR3 is CASSHGRGETYEQYF. Here the CDR3 DNA reads TGTGCCAGCTCTCACGGGAGGGGGGAAACCTACGAGCAGTACTTC.

The table lists this clone with a few counts. This CDR3 reads CSVENSLNTEAFF. In DNA form, the CDR3 reads TGCAGCGTTGAAAACAGTCTGAACACTGAAGCTTTCTTT. This chain connects TRBV29-1 to TRBJ1-1, with no clear D. Trimming removed 2 bases from V and 0 bases from J, with 7 bases in between. This CDR3 region has 13 residues. The V gene's germline CDR1 is SQVTM and CDR2 ANQGSEA.

V usage is TRBV4-2 and J usage is TRBJ2-2; possibly TRBD2 for D (6 bases). V dropped 3 bases and J dropped 6 bases, with 11 bases sitting between them. CDR3 size: 14 residues. The germline gives CDR1 LGHNA, CDR2 YNFKEQ. The CDR3: CASSHGPGAGELFF. In nucleotides, the CDR3 is TGTGCCAGCAGCCACGGGCCGGGGGCCGGGGAGCTGTTTTTT.

This chain connects TRBV7-9 to TRBJ2-1, with unresolved D. The CDR3 is made up of 13 amino acids. The ends were cut back, 1 base at V and 8 bases at J, with 9 bases in the middle. Germline V gives CDR1 SEHNR, CDR2 FQNEAQ (reference sequence). Here the CDR3 DNA reads TGTGCCAGCAGCTTAGTGGTGTCAGATGAGCAGTTCTTC. It codes for CASSLVVSDEQFF.

The genes are TRBV18 and TRBJ1-5; TRBD1 matches at 9 bases. The CDR3 extends over 15 amino acids. V gave up 5 bases and J gave up 8 bases; unmatched junction bases: 10. Germline V lookup: CDR1 KGHSH, CDR2 LQKENI. The CDR3 DNA is TGTGCCAGCTCAGAGGGACAGGGCCACTTGGAGCCCCAGCATTTT. The encoded protein is CASSEGQGHLEPQHF. The full variable domain, with the rest looked up from reference TRBV18 and TRBJ1-5, is NAGVMQNPRHLVRRRGQEARLRCSPMKGHSHVYWYRQLPEEGLKFMVYLQKENIIDESGMPKERFSAEFPKEGPSILRIQQVVRGDSAAYFCASSEGQGHLEPQHFGDGTRLSIL.

The chain joins TRBV28 to TRBJ1-2; 7 bases map to TRBD1. The trim removed 8 bases at V and 7 bases at J, leaving 10 bases unmatched. This CDR3 has 13 amino acids. From germline, CDR1 is MDHEN and CDR2 SYDVKM. CDR3 amino acids: CASAQGVESGYTF. The CDR3 nucleotides are TGTGCCAGCGCGCAGGGGGTAGAAAGTGGCTACACCTTC.

The CDR3 region is CASSRGMNTEAFF. The CDR3 DNA sequence: TGTGCCAGCAGCCGCGGGATGAACACTGAAGCTTTCTTT. The chain combines TRBV7-9 with TRBJ1-1; D remains ambiguous. Germline V lookup: CDR1 SEHNR, CDR2 FQNEAQ (reference sequence). V lost 5 bases to trimming and J lost 0 bases, with 7 bases between them. The CDR3 contains 13 residues.